This T cell receptor (beta chain) was documented in a study of tumour-infiltrating T cells in Burkitt lymphoma. As for the study in general: Patients covered every epidemiological subtype of Burkitt lymphoma. Study outcomes and limitations: Many Burkitt lymphoma patients shared several public clonotypes.

V was pared by 4 bases and J by 2 bases, with 8 bases of the junction left unmatched. Germline V gene lookup returns CDR1 SGHRS and CDR2 YFSETQ. The CDR3 is 15 amino acids. Assay: immunoSEQ multiplex PCR; the TCRdb copy retains only in-frame clones and omits some. The sample consists of about 50,000 clones, around 30% of them appearing once. Comments on this clone: What it binds is unknown.

The TCR comes from a human donor with Burkitt lymphoma. Sequenced material: tumor tissue. The chain couples TRBV5-1 to TRBJ2-7, with 8 bases matching TRBD2. For the CDR3, the DNA is TGCGCCAGCAGCCCGCGGGGGGACCGGACCTACGAGCAGTACTTC. It translates to CASSPRGDRTYEQYF.